In this sample, the clone carrying this T cell receptor beta chain turned up a few times. Its antigen is currently unknown. Per germline, CDR1 SGDLS and CDR2 YYNGEE. CDR3 length equals 15 residues. Trimming pared 4 bases from V and 4 bases from J, leaving 14 bases between. These data belong to a study of cytomegalovirus exposure and HLA in healthy donors. Regarding the study as a whole: Most TCR sequences proved rare, with some public TCRs found in many donors.

In the PCR, 60 Vbeta and 13 Jbeta primers were used. Assay: immunoSEQ multiplex PCR; the TCRdb copy retains only in-frame clones and omits some. The table records 85,000 to 130,000 clones, 78% of them present only once. The receptor was derived from a woman between 40 and 50 years old in good health and CMV-seronegative. The specimen was PBMCs. The rearrangement links TRBV9 to TRBJ2-2; D remains ambiguous. The CDR3 DNA sequence: TGTGCCAGCAGCCCCGGGTTGACGGGCACCGGGGAGCTGTTTTTT. It yields the protein CASSPGLTGTGELFF.